Described below is a single T cell receptor (beta chain) sequence and its context. The antigen is undetermined. Method: immunoSEQ multiplex PCR; TCRdb's copy keeps in-frame clones and lacks some. The data contain about 9,600 clones, about 60% of them singletons. This record comes from a study of neoadjuvant anti-PD-1 for oral cavity cancer. Background on the study: Non-progressing patients received a fourth nivolumab dose near day 43, then surgery on days 50-56.

Findings and caveats of the study: Each response group had just a few patients in TCR analyses. After neoadjuvant nivolumab, PBMC T cell clonality was significantly higher in non-responders than responders. Pretreatment Treg/Th17 ratio correlated inversely with post-treatment tumor clonality.

Germline V gene lookup returns CDR1 PRHDT and CDR2 FYEKMQ (reference sequence). V trimming: 6 bases; J trimming: 1 base; junction bases outside the gene matches: 4. This CDR3 has 15 amino acids. Time point described: after neoadjuvant nivolumab, at surgical resection. V gene TRBV13 combines with J gene TRBJ2-3; TRBD2 aligns across 10 bases. This clonotype was obtained from a person aged 35-80 years with oral cavity squamous cell carcinoma. Source: PBMCs, taken after nivolumab (anti-PD-1) treatment. This CDR3 is CASSYLAGGTDTQYF. CDR3 DNA sequence: TGTGCCAGCAGTTATCTAGCGGGGGGCACAGATACGCAGTATTTT.